A selection of T cell receptor beta chains follows, all from one sample in a study of a mutant IDH1 vaccine in newly diagnosed glioma. For these receptors, no antigen is known. Here immunoSEQ multiplex PCR was the method, and the copy in TCRdb shows in-frame clones only, minus some. The profile covers tens of thousands of clones, with 76% appearing a single time and 9.5% to 15% taken by the ten largest. The source material was PBMCs, sampled from a glioma patient whose treatment included an IDH1 peptide vaccine. The receptors were gathered from a man in his forties or fifties with glioma. CDR3s include the opening cysteine and the closing phenylalanine or tryptophan. A D gene is named only where the DNA matches it firmly. Size is omitted from some rows. Given values are once, few, many or a class for expanded clones.

j_gene | abundance | v_gene | d_gene | CDR3nt | CDR3aa
TRBJ1-1 | medium-sized | TRBV10-1 | TRBD1 | TGCGCCGCCGACAGGGATTTGCCTGAAGCTTTCTTT | CAADRDLPEAFF
TRBJ2-3 | NA | TRBV5-1 | TRBD2 | TGCGCCAGCAGCCAAGGGACTAGCGGCCAAAGCACAGATACGCAGTATTTT | CASSQGTSGQSTDTQYF
TRBJ2-7 | NA | TRBV6-1 | NA | TGTGCCAGCAGTGAATGGGGGGAGCAGTACTTC | CASSEWGEQYF
TRBJ2-3 | NA | TRBV7-9 | TRBD2 | TGTGCCATCAGTTCTAGCGGGAGTATGGATACGCAGTATTTT | CAISSSGSMDTQYF
TRBJ2-1 | NA | TRBV6-5 | NA | TGTGCCAGCAGACGCAACCAGGGACCGTACAATGAGCAGTTCTTC | CASRRNQGPYNEQFF
TRBJ2-4 | few | TRBV7-2 | TRBD2 | TGTGCCAGCAGCTCGAGGAGCGGGGGGTTCGGAAACATTCAGTACTTC | CASSSRSGGFGNIQYF
TRBJ1-5 | NA | TRBV6-5 | NA | TGTGCCAGCAGTGGTCCAGGGGGCAATCAGCCCCAGCATTTT | CASSGPGGNQPQHF
TRBJ1-4 | once | TRBV7-9 | NA | TGTGCCAGCAGCCATGGTTCGGCTGCAACTAATGAAAAACTGTTTTTT | CASSHGSAATNEKLFF
TRBJ1-4 | NA | TRBV19 | NA | TGTGCCAGTAGTATGTCGATGGCTAATGAAAAACTGTTTTTT | CASSMSMANEKLFF
TRBJ2-1 | NA | TRBV5-1 | TRBD1 | TGCGCCAGCAGCCTGCGACAGGGGGGTGAGCAGTTCTTC | CASSLRQGGEQFF
TRBJ1-5 | NA | TRBV7-2 | NA | TGTGCCAGCAGCTTAGAGACTGGACAGAATCAGCCCCAGCATTTT | CASSLETGQNQPQHF
TRBJ1-2 | NA | TRBV2 | NA | TGTGCCAGCAGGGAGTTCTATGGCTACACCTTC | CASREFYGYTF
TRBJ2-3 | NA | TRBV7-7 | TRBD2 | TGTGCCAGCAGCTTAGGGGCGGGAGCAGATACGCAGTATTTT | CASSLGAGADTQYF
TRBJ1-1 | few | TRBV10-3 | NA | TGTGCCATCAGTGAGTTAGAGACGAACACTGAAGCTTTCTTT | CAISELETNTEAFF
TRBJ1-2 | NA | TRBV28 | TRBD1 | TGTGCCAGCAGTTCCGACTCGACAGGGAACTATGGCTACACCTTC | CASSSDSTGNYGYTF
TRBJ2-2 | NA | TRBV10-1 | TRBD1 | TGCGCCAGCAGTACATCAACCGGGACAGGGATCGGGGAGCTGTTTTTT | CASSTSTGTGIGELFF
TRBJ1-2 | NA | TRBV5-6 | TRBD1 | TGTGCCAGCAGCTTGTGGGACAGGGTGATCTATGGCTACACCTTC | CASSLWDRVIYGYTF
TRBJ2-1 | once | TRBV11-3 | NA | TGTGCCAGCGCGACCCGCAATGAGCAGTTCTTC | CASATRNEQFF
TRBJ2-5 | NA | TRBV7-7 | NA | TGTGCCAGCACCGACTCGCCTGGGAGTGAGACCCAGTACTTC | CASTDSPGSETQYF
TRBJ2-3 | NA | TRBV19 | TRBD2 | TGTGCCAGTAGTCCTAGCGGGAGAGGTAGGGATACGCAGTATTTT | CASSPSGRGRDTQYF
TRBJ1-1 | NA | TRBV7-9 | NA | TGTGCCAGCAGCTTAGGGGGGCGGAACACTGAAGCTTTCTTT | CASSLGGRNTEAFF
TRBJ2-1 | once | TRBV19 | TRBD2 | TGTGCCAGTAGGATACTAGCGGGAGTAGGCAATGAGCAGTTCTTC | CASRILAGVGNEQFF
TRBJ2-5 | once | TRBV11-3 | TRBD2 | TGTGCCAGCAGCTCTCGGACTAGCGGGAGTGAGACCCAGTACTTC | CASSSRTSGSETQYF
TRBJ2-1 | NA | TRBV7-9 | NA | TGTGCCAGCAGCTTCCTGGCGGGGTACAATGAGCAGTTCTTC | CASSFLAGYNEQFF